A selection of T cell receptor beta chains follows, all from one sample in a study of PD-1 blockade in classical Hodgkin lymphoma. Profiled with immunoSEQ multiplex PCR; TCRdb holds only in-frame clones, not every one. Of 50,000 to 85,000 clones in the sample, 60% to 80% were seen once. The source material was peripheral blood mononuclear cells (PBMCs), sampled before the second cycle of nivolumab. The receptors stem from a human donor with classical Hodgkin lymphoma. The CDR3 runs from the conserved cysteine through the conserved F or W. Fields, in order: V gene, J gene, D gene, clone size, CDR3 DNA, CDR3 protein. The D gene is left open where the match is weak. Only some rows state a clone size, as once, few, many or a class for expanded clones.

>TRBV11-2|TRBJ2-7|TRBD1|few
TGTGCCAGCAGCTTAACGACAGGGGGGACCTACGAGCAGTACTTC
CASSLTTGGTYEQYF
>TRBV6-5|TRBJ1-2|NA|NA
TGTGCCACCTCGGGGGGAACAGTTTTCTATGGCTACACCTTC
CATSGGTVFYGYTF
>TRBV2|TRBJ1-3|NA|NA
TGTGCCAGCAGATTCGACGGGGGCAGGGCCGGCACCATATATTTT
CASRFDGGRAGTIYF
>TRBV11-2|TRBJ2-5|NA|NA
TGTGCCAGCAGCTCATGGACGGACCAAGAGACCCAGTACTTC
CASSSWTDQETQYF
>TRBV19|TRBJ1-1|NA|NA
TGTGCCAGTAGTATTATCGGGACTGAAGCTTTCTTT
CASSIIGTEAFF
>TRBV2|TRBJ1-4|NA|few
TGTGCCAGCAGTGAAGTGGTAGGGAGGGTAAAACTGTTTTTT
CASSEVVGRVKLFF
>TRBV18|TRBJ1-1|TRBD1|NA
TGTGCCAGCTCCCCCGGGACAGGGAACACTGAAGCTTTCTTT
CASSPGTGNTEAFF
>TRBV9|TRBJ2-2|NA|NA
TGTGCCAGCAGCGTAGGGGGAATCAGCGGGGAGCTGTTTTTT
CASSVGGISGELFF
>TRBV5-1|TRBJ1-1|NA|NA
TGCGCCAGCAGCGGGGATAACGAAGCTTTCTTT
CASSGDNEAFF
>TRBV5-3|TRBJ1-1|NA|NA
TGTGCCAGAAGCTATAACAGACAGATGAACACTGAAGCTTTCTTT
CARSYNRQMNTEAFF
>TRBV6-5|TRBJ1-1|NA|NA
TGTGCCAGCAGTTGGGGGACTGGCGGGAACACTGAAGCTTTCTTT
CASSWGTGGNTEAFF
>TRBV7-6|TRBJ1-1|TRBD1|NA
TGTGCCAGCAGACCCGGGACAGGGAACACTGAAGCTTTCTTT
CASRPGTGNTEAFF
>TRBV5-3|TRBJ2-7|NA|once
TGTGCCAGAAGCTTGGTCCCCTACGAGCAGTACTTC
CARSLVPYEQYF
>TRBV7-3|TRBJ1-1|NA|few
TGTGCCAGCAGCTTCGACAGGATGAACACTGAAGCTTTCTTT
CASSFDRMNTEAFF
>TRBV7-2|TRBJ2-1|TRBD2|NA
TGTGCCAGCAGCTTAGAAGGACGGGGGGGCAGTTACAATGAGCAGTTCTTC
CASSLEGRGGSYNEQFF
>TRBV27|TRBJ1-4|TRBD1|NA
TGTGCCAGCAGGAATTTTGACAGGGCCAATGAAAAACTGTTTTTT
CASRNFDRANEKLFF
>TRBV28|TRBJ2-2|NA|NA
TGTGCCGGGGGCGCGACAAACACCGGGGAGCTGTTTTTT
CAGGATNTGELFF
>TRBV4-1|TRBJ2-1|NA|NA
TGCGCCAGCAGCCAAGATTATGACTATGAGCAGTTCTTC
CASSQDYDYEQFF
>TRBV6-1|TRBJ2-1|NA|NA
TGTGCCAGCAGTGAAGTACTAGGGAGTAACAATGAGCAGTTCTTC
CASSEVLGSNNEQFF
>TRBV6-9|TRBJ1-2|NA|NA
TGTGCCAGCAGTTCTCCGACAGGCTCTAACTATGGCTACACCTTC
CASSSPTGSNYGYTF
>TRBV5-4|TRBJ1-2|NA|few
TGTGCCAGCAGCTTGGCCAACGGTGTATATGGCTACACCTTC
CASSLANGVYGYTF
>TRBV7-9|TRBJ2-7|NA|NA
TGTGCCACTGACAGGGAGGACTACGAGCAGTACTTC
CATDREDYEQYF
>TRBV6-1|TRBJ1-2|NA|few
TGTGCCAGCAGTTCCCGGGATGGAGCTCGCTATGGCTACACCTTC
CASSSRDGARYGYTF
>TRBV19|TRBJ2-1|TRBD2|few
TGTGCCAGTAAACCTCTGATCGGGGGGGAGTACTACAATGAGCAGTTCTTC
CASKPLIGGEYYNEQFF
>TRBV27|TRBJ2-3|NA|NA
TGTGCCAGCAGAGGACTACTTCCTGATACGCAGTATTTT
CASRGLLPDTQYF
>TRBV6-5|TRBJ1-1|TRBD1|NA
TGTGCCAGCAGTTACGGACAGGGGAACACTGAAGCTTTCTTT
CASSYGQGNTEAFF
>TRBV4-1|TRBJ2-1|NA|few
TGCGCCAGCAGCCAAGAAGGGTATTCCTACAATGAGCAGTTCTTC
CASSQEGYSYNEQFF
>TRBV5-5|TRBJ2-2|TRBD1|NA
TGTGCCAGCAGATGGGGACAGGGCTACACCGGGGAGCTGTTTTTT
CASRWGQGYTGELFF
>TRBV9|TRBJ2-1|TRBD2|NA
TGTGCCAGCAGCGCCATGAGCGGGGGCTTCACGGAGCAGTTCTTC
CASSAMSGGFTEQFF
>TRBV13|TRBJ2-7|TRBD2|NA
TGTGCCAGCAGCTTAGAGCGGGAGGCCTCCTACGAGCAGTACTTC
CASSLEREASYEQYF
>TRBV27|TRBJ1-2|NA|NA
TGTGCCAGCAGCTTGGGGGTCCACTATGGCTACACCTTC
CASSLGVHYGYTF
>TRBV5-1|TRBJ2-2|TRBD2|few
TGCGCCAGCAGCTTGACGGCGGGAGGGAACACCGGGGAGCTGTTTTTT
CASSLTAGGNTGELFF
>TRBV29-1|TRBJ1-2|TRBD1|NA
TGCAGCGTGGGTAGACCCGGGACAGGGGGATATGTCGGCTACACCTTC
CSVGRPGTGGYVGYTF
>TRBV5-1|TRBJ2-5|TRBD1|NA
TGCGCCAGCAGCTTGGAAGGGGGCGCCGGGGCCCAGTACTTC
CASSLEGGAGAQYF
>TRBV5-1|TRBJ1-5|NA|NA
TGCGCCAGCAGCCCGGGGGACCCCCCTAATTTGCCCCAGCATTTT
CASSPGDPPNLPQHF
>TRBV29-1|TRBJ2-2|NA|NA
TGCAGCGTTGAAAGGCCAACGGGGGGCGCCGGCACCGGGGAGCTGTTTTTT
CSVERPTGGAGTGELFF
>TRBV28|TRBJ2-1|TRBD2|NA
TGTGCCACCCGGACTAGCGGTGCCTCCCACAATGAGCAGTTCTTC
CATRTSGASHNEQFF
>TRBV5-6|TRBJ1-1|NA|once
TGTGCCAGCAGCTATGGAGGGGACACTGAAGCTTTCTTT
CASSYGGDTEAFF
>TRBV29-1|TRBJ1-2|TRBD1|NA
TGCAGCGTTGGGGACAGCCTACATATCTCGAACTATGGCTACACCTTC
CSVGDSLHISNYGYTF
>TRBV10-1|TRBJ1-1|NA|NA
TGCGCCAGCAGTGACGGGGGCGCAGGATCCACTGAAGCTTTCTTT
CASSDGGAGSTEAFF
>TRBV5-1|TRBJ1-2|NA|few
TGCGCCAGCAGCTTGGATCGGGATGGCTACACCTTC
CASSLDRDGYTF
>TRBV29-1|TRBJ2-3|NA|NA
TGCAGCGTCGACCGCGGGACAATACACACAGATACGCAGTATTTT
CSVDRGTIHTDTQYF
>TRBV10-3|TRBJ2-3|NA|few
TGTGCCATCAGTGAAGGGGGGGTAGATACGCAGTATTTT
CAISEGGVDTQYF
>TRBV28|TRBJ2-4|NA|few
TGTGCCAGCAGAGGTCCAATCCTAGCCAAAAACATTCAGTACTTC
CASRGPILAKNIQYF
>TRBV5-1|TRBJ2-5|TRBD2|NA
TGCGCCAGCAGCTTGGCCGCCGCGGGAGGTGGAGCAGAGACCCAGTACTTC
CASSLAAAGGGAETQYF
>TRBV14|TRBJ1-3|TRBD1|NA
TGTGCCAGCAGCCCAGGGCCGGGACAGGGGACCCGCAACACCATATATTTT
CASSPGPGQGTRNTIYF
>TRBV11-3|TRBJ1-1|NA|many
TGTGCCAGCAGCTTTGGGGGGGGTGAAGCTTTCTTT
CASSFGGGEAFF
>TRBV6-4|TRBJ2-1|NA|NA
TGTGCCAGCAGTGCGGGAGAGGGTGACCACAATGAGCAGTTCTTC
CASSAGEGDHNEQFF
>TRBV7-3|TRBJ2-3|NA|NA
TGTGCCAGCTCGTTGGGTACTTCCACAGATACGCAGTATTTT
CASSLGTSTDTQYF
>TRBV11-3|TRBJ1-2|NA|NA
TGTGCCAGCAGCTTAGCGCAGGTTGCAGGGGAAGATGGCTACACCTTC
CASSLAQVAGEDGYTF
>TRBV7-2|TRBJ2-1|NA|NA
TGTGCCAGCAGCTTAGCGGGATGGGAGCAGTTCTTC
CASSLAGWEQFF
>TRBV10-3|TRBJ2-2|NA|many
TGTGCCATCAGTGGGGACTGGTCGGGTACCGGGGAGCTGTTTTTT
CAISGDWSGTGELFF